Listed here are 6 T cell receptor beta chains from one sample, sequenced in a study of cytomegalovirus exposure and HLA in healthy donors listed by TCRdb under 2017. The library was produced with the immunoSEQ multiplex PCR assay. For the multiplex PCR, a mixture combining 60 forward primers for TCR Vbeta segments and 13 reverse primers for TCR Jbeta segments was used. TCRdb holds this immuneACCESS table with in-frame rearrangements only. Some clones are missing; in checked studies, unresolved V genes explain under half, and the rest has no known cause. The sample records some 71,000 clones, around two thirds of which are singletons. The ten most abundant clones make up about 10% of the sample. The material sequenced was PBMCs. These receptors came from a woman in her forties or fifties in good health and CMV-seropositive.

CDR3 protein: CASSQDYSSGRADTQYF. The CDR3 coding sequence is TGTGCCAGCAGCCAAGACTATAGTAGCGGGAGGGCAGATACGCAGTATTTT. The chain couples TRBV4-2 to TRBJ2-3; 11 positions match TRBD2. With V trimmed by 0 bases and J by 4 bases, 6 bases remained unmatched. The CDR3 runs 17 residues. CDR1 and CDR2 from the germline V gene are LGHNA and YNFKEQ.

This clone was counted between two and nine times. The chain joins TRBV4-3 to TRBJ2-5; 11 bases are a match to TRBD2. The CDR3 has 14 residues. Germline-derived CDR1 and CDR2 are LGHNA and YSLEER. V lost 5 bases and J lost 4; bases outside the gene matches: 3. The CDR3: CASSLAGGPETQYF. CDR3 in DNA: TGCGCCAGCAGCTTAGCGGGGGGGCCAGAGACCCAGTACTTC.

V gene TRBV7-8 combines with J gene TRBJ2-3; 8 nucleotides match TRBD2. The germline V gene encodes CDR1 SGHVS and CDR2 FQNEAQ. The length of the CDR3 is 18 residues. J was trimmed by 8 bases and V by 5 bases; bases with no gene match: 21. DNA for the CDR3: TGTGCCAGCAGCCCACCGGGGGGGACTGGGGGGGCATTGGGTACGCAGTATTTT. As protein: CASSPPGGTGGALGTQYF.

This clone was seen only a few times. The CDR3 loop reads CASSLKFWTANTGELFF. In DNA form, the CDR3 reads TGTGCCAGCAGCTTGAAGTTTTGGACAGCGAACACCGGGGAGCTGTTTTTT. The chain joins TRBV5-4 to TRBJ2-2, with a tentative D call TRBD1 (6 bases). CDR1 SGHNT and CDR2 YYREEE come from the germline V gene (reference sequence). The CDR3 sequence is 17 residues long. V lost 1 base to trimming and J lost 0 bases, with 13 bases between them.

The chain employs TRBV11-2 and TRBJ1-5; D uncertain. The CDR3 loop spans 15 amino acids. With 0 bases removed from V and 2 bases from J, the gap between germline ends came to 8 bases. Germline V lookup: CDR1 SGHAT, CDR2 FQNNGV. CDR3 DNA sequence: TGTGCCAGCAGCTTAGACGGGTTCGGCAATCAGCCCCAGCATTTT. This sequence encodes CASSLDGFGNQPQHF.

This clone has just a few counts. This chain's CDR3 is CASSTTGTGGTEQYF. CDR3 coding DNA: TGTGCCAGCAGTACCACCGGGACAGGGGGCACCGAGCAGTACTTC. The chain is built from TRBV6-5 and TRBJ2-7; 12 nucleotides line up with TRBD1. CDR1 is MNHEY and CDR2 is SVGAGI in the germline V gene. Trimming cost V 5 bases and J 6 bases; bases outside gene matches: 8. The CDR3 covers 15 residues.